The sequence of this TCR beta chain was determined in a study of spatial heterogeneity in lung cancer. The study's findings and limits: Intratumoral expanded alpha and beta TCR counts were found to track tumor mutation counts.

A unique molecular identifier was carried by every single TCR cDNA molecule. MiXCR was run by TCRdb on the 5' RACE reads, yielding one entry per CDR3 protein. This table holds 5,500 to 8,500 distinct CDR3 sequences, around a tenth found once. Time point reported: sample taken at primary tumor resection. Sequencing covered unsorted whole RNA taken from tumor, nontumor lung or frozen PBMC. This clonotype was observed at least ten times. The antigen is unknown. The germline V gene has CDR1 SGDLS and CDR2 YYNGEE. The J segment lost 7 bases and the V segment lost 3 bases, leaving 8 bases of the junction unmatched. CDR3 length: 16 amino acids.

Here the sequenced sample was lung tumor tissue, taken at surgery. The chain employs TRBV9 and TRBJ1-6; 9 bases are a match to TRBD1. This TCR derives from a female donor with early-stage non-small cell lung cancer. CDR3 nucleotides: TGTGCCAGCAGCGACCCGTCCGGGACAGGGAATTCACCCCTCCACTTT. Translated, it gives CASSDPSGTGNSPLHF.